The 30 T cell receptor beta chains below come from one sample, sequenced in a study of radiation and T cells in renal cell carcinoma. Libraries were prepared by immunoSEQ multiplex PCR; TCRdb keeps only in-frame clonotypes and omits some of them. The sample records roughly 150,000 clones, roughly 90% being singletons. Described time point: blood 2 weeks post-SBRT. Described treatment: 15 Gy SBRT to primary tumor, nephrectomy 4 weeks later. This specimen was blood, taken from a patient whose treatment included radiotherapy and nephrectomy. Source of these receptors: a woman aged 45-65 years with renal cell carcinoma.

The chain carries TRBV7-2 and TRBJ2-7; no definite D call. This CDR3 contains 15 residues. V lost 5 bases, J lost 7 bases, and 21 bases lay in between. Germline V gene data show CDR1 as SGHTA and CDR2 as FQGNSA. Here the CDR3 reads CASSPPPRLGVEQYF. CDR3 DNA: TGTGCCAGCAGCCCCCCCCCGCGCCTAGGCGTAGAGCAGTACTTC.

The CDR3 region is CASSQALLAGEETQYF. CDR3 DNA: TGTGCCAGCAGCCAAGCCCTACTAGCGGGGGAAGAGACCCAGTACTTC. The chain employs TRBV4-2 and TRBJ2-5; 11 bases match TRBD2. Germline V gives CDR1 LGHNA, CDR2 YNFKEQ. This CDR3 is 16 amino acids long. Unmatched junction bases numbered 4, after V lost 1 base and J lost 3 bases.

V is TRBV18 and J is TRBJ1-2; D perhaps matches TRBD1 (6 bases). CDR1 and CDR2 from the germline V gene are KGHSH and LQKENI. This CDR3 comprises 14 residues. V lost 3 bases, J lost 6 bases, and 14 bases lay in between. The CDR3 bases are TGTGCCAGCTCACCGACTGACTCAGGGGATGGCTACACCTTC. Its translation is CASSPTDSGDGYTF.

A few counts support this clone. The chain links TRBV25-1 to TRBJ1-1; D remains ambiguous. V lost 8 bases and J 11 bases, leaving 15 bases between the germline ends. Germline V gives CDR1 MGHDK, CDR2 SYGVNS. CDR3 length equals 11 residues. The CDR3 DNA sequence: TGTGCCAGCCATGGTGTGGGAGCGGCTTTCTTT. Its protein is CASHGVGAAFF.

This chain's CDR3 is CASSQDRVTDTQYF. The CDR3 region has the DNA TGTGCCAGCAGTCAGGACAGAGTCACAGATACGCAGTATTTT. The V and J genes are TRBV6-5 and TRBJ2-3; D might be TRBD1 (6 bases). The CDR3 covers 14 residues. The germline gives CDR1 MNHEY, CDR2 SVGAGI. V was shortened by 5 bases and J by 2 bases, with 11 bases between the two germline ends.

The chain is built from TRBV18 and TRBJ1-5; 9 positions match TRBD1. Germline CDR1 and CDR2: KGHSH and LQKENI. V dropped 6 bases and J dropped 8; count of bases not matched to a gene: 8. The CDR3 is 14 amino acids. For the CDR3, the DNA is TGTGCCAGCTCGTCCGACAGGGGGGAGAAGCCCCAGCATTTT. The encoded protein is CASSSDRGEKPQHF.

The chain joins TRBV28 to TRBJ1-1; a possible D gene is TRBD1 (5 bases). CDR1 and CDR2 (germline): MDHEN, SYDVKM. V dropped 3 bases and J dropped 6 bases, with 14 bases sitting between them. CDR3 length: 14 residues. The CDR3 is CASSLFRDQAEAFF. CDR3 in DNA: TGTGCCAGCAGTTTGTTCAGGGATCAGGCTGAAGCTTTCTTT. The complete variable domain, with remaining parts taken from reference TRBV28 and TRBJ1-1, reads DVKVTQSSRYLVKRTGEKVFLECVQDMDHENMFWYRQDPGLGLRLIYFSYDVKMKEKGDIPEGYSVSREKKERFSLILESASTNQTSMYLCASSLFRDQAEAFFGQGTRLTVV.

The rearrangement joins TRBV4-3 to TRBJ2-1; 8 nucleotides align to TRBD2. The CDR3 runs to 14 residues. J gave up 12 bases and V 3 bases, and 10 bases lay outside the gene matches. The germline CDR1 and CDR2 sequences are LGHNA and YSLEER. CDR3 sequence (DNA): TGCGCCAGCAGCCAGGCTACTAGCGGAAGTCCGCAGTTCTTC. This encodes CASSQATSGSPQFF.

The chain joins TRBV10-3 to TRBJ2-7; the D call may be TRBD1 or TRBD2 (5 bases each). This CDR3 contains 13 residues. Germline values: CDR1 ENHRY, CDR2 SYGVKD. The V gene lost 5 bases and the J gene lost 6 bases, with 14 bases spanning the gap. The CDR3 DNA reads TGTGCCATCAGTTATCAGGGAGTCTCCGAGCAGTACTTC. It codes for CAISYQGVSEQYF.

The chain is built from TRBV5-6 and TRBJ1-2; D perhaps matches TRBD1 (6 bases). Germline V gives CDR1 SGHDT, CDR2 YYEEEE. V shed 7 bases and J shed 7 bases, with 17 bases lying between them. This CDR3 region has 13 residues. The CDR3 here is CASDSDSRFGYTF. CDR3 sequence (DNA): TGTGCCAGCGACTCGGACAGCCGGTTTGGCTACACCTTC.

The rearrangement links TRBV29-1 to TRBJ1-2; TRBD1 matches 7 bases. From germline, CDR1 is SQVTM and CDR2 ANQGSEA. The CDR3 is 16 residues long. Losses at the gene ends were 0 bases for V and 4 bases for J; bases not matched to a gene: 11. The CDR3 loop is CSVEDLQQGFFYGYTF. Written as DNA, the CDR3 is TGCAGCGTTGAAGATCTACAACAGGGGTTTTTCTATGGCTACACCTTC.

This clone appeared a single time. The V gene is TRBV7-2, the J gene TRBJ2-1, with D tentatively TRBD1 or TRBD2 (5 bases each). V lost 4 bases to trimming and J lost 3 bases, with 19 bases between them. The germline gives CDR1 SGHTA, CDR2 FQGNSA. This CDR3 spans 17 amino acids. The CDR3 DNA follows: TGTGCCAGCAGCTCGAAGCGGACACCTCGGGGCTACAATGAGCAGTTCTTC. Protein: CASSSKRTPRGYNEQFF.

The chain is built from TRBV30 and TRBJ2-3, with unresolved D. The CDR3 sequence is 14 residues long. CDR1 is GTSNPN and CDR2 is SVGIG in the germline V gene (reference sequence). With 4 bases removed from V and 1 base from J, the gap between germline ends came to 12 bases. The CDR3 is CAWTRTSRTDTQYF. CDR3 nucleotide sequence: TGTGCCTGGACTAGAACTTCCCGCACAGATACGCAGTATTTT.

This clone occurred once. The chain links TRBV4-3 to TRBJ2-7; no clear D. Trimming left V 1 base short and J 7 bases short, with 11 bases between. The CDR3 is 13 amino acids. Germline-derived CDR1 and CDR2 are LGHNA and YSLEER. The CDR3 DNA is TGCGCCAGCAGCCAAGTGATGGGCCGGGAGCAGTACTTC. Its translation is CASSQVMGREQYF.

V is TRBV5-1 and J is TRBJ1-1; 9 bases align to TRBD1. Losses at the gene ends were 2 bases for V and 10 bases for J; bases not matched to a gene: 9. This CDR3 contains 14 residues. CDR1 and CDR2 from the germline V gene are SGHRS and YFSETQ. The CDR3 bases are TGCGCCAGCAGCTTTAACCGGGACAGGGACGGAGCTTTCTTT. It encodes CASSFNRDRDGAFF.

V gene TRBV18 combines with J gene TRBJ1-2; perhaps TRBD1 as D (5 bases). The CDR3 length is 15 residues. The V gene's germline CDR1 is KGHSH and CDR2 LQKENI. The V and J ends lost 2 bases and 6 bases respectively, with 16 bases between them. The CDR3 is CASSPVMGPGDGYTF. The CDR3 DNA reads as TGTGCCAGCTCACCAGTCATGGGGCCGGGGGATGGCTACACCTTC.

The chain uses TRBV10-3 and TRBJ1-5; 12 bases are shared with TRBD1. The CDR3 has 16 amino acids. Germline CDR1 and CDR2: ENHRY and SYGVKD. The trim removed 6 bases at V and 5 bases at J, leaving 8 bases unmatched. CDR3 nucleotides: TGTGCCATCAGCGACCAGGGACAGGGGGCGTATCAGCCCCAGCATTTT. Amino acids: CAISDQGQGAYQPQHF.

The V and J genes are TRBV7-2 and TRBJ2-5, with a weak D call TRBD1 (6 bases). Trimming stripped 1 base from V and 4 bases from J, with 13 bases between. The CDR3 runs 15 residues. In germline, CDR1 is SGHTA, CDR2 FQGNSA. CDR3 amino acids: CASSLVAGVGETQYF. The CDR3 nucleotides read TGTGCCAGCAGCTTAGTGGCAGGGGTAGGAGAGACCCAGTACTTC. The full variable domain, completed using reference TRBV7-2 and TRBJ2-5, is GAGVSQSPSNKVTEKGKDVELRCDPISGHTALYWYRQSLGQGLEFLIYFQGNSAPDKSGLPSDRFSAERTGGSVSTLTIQRTQQEDSAVYLCASSLVAGVGETQYFGPGTRLLVL.

The V and J genes are TRBV10-3 and TRBJ1-3; D possibly corresponds to TRBD1 (6 bases). Per germline, CDR1 ENHRY and CDR2 SYGVKD. The CDR3 is made up of 15 amino acids. The V end was cut by 2 bases, the J end by 4 bases, with 12 bases between. CDR3 in amino acids: CAISENGQRGNTIYF. The CDR3 DNA sequence: TGTGCCATCAGTGAGAACGGACAGAGGGGAAACACCATATATTTT.

This clone was counted once. Mismatch with germline at one junction end may stem from a read error. The CDR3 loop reads CASSLEQLNPPLHF. The CDR3 nucleotides are TGTGCCAGCAGCTTAGAACAGCTTAATCCACCCCTCCACTTT. The V call is TRBV7-9, the J call TRBJ1-6; D is unresolved. Germline CDR1 and CDR2: SEHNR and FQNEAQ (reference sequence). The CDR3 is 14 amino acids.

This clone is a singleton in its sample. The gene calls are TRBV10-3 and TRBJ1-5; 8 bases line up with TRBD1. CDR1 and CDR2 from the germline V gene are ENHRY and SYGVKD. The ends lost 8 bases at V and 3 bases at J; junction bases unmatched: 3. The CDR3 is 13 amino acids. CDR3 DNA sequence: TGTGCCATCGGGGGACAGGACAATCAGCCCCAGCATTTT. This sequence encodes CAIGGQDNQPQHF.

The chain joins TRBV6-5 to TRBJ1-3; D unclear. CDR1 is MNHEY, CDR2 SVGAGI, per germline. The V end lost 4 bases, the J end lost 1 base, and 5 bases lay between the germline ends. The CDR3 length is 13 residues. CDR3 DNA: TGTGCCAGCAGTTCCCCTTCTGGAAACACCATATATTTT. It translates to CASSSPSGNTIYF.

The chain has TRBV5-1 and TRBJ1-2; the D gene is possibly TRBD1 (5 bases). The ends were cut back, 1 base at V and 2 bases at J, with 9 bases in the middle. CDR1 and CDR2 (germline): SGHRS, YFSETQ. This CDR3 spans 14 amino acids. CDR3 in DNA: TGCGCCAGCAGCTTGAGGGGCTCGAACTATGGCTACACCTTC. Residues: CASSLRGSNYGYTF. The whole variable domain, filled in from reference TRBV5-1 and TRBJ1-2, reads KAGVTQTPRYLIKTRGQQVTLSCSPISGHRSVSWYQQTPGQGLQFLFEYFSETQRNKGNFPGRFSGRQFSNSRSEMNVSTLELGDSALYLCASSLRGSNYGYTFGSGTRLTVV.

The V and J genes are TRBV5-6 and TRBJ2-7; no clear D. This CDR3 has 14 amino acids. The V gene's germline CDR1 is SGHDT and CDR2 YYEEEE. Trimming removed 0 bases from V and 2 bases from J, with 9 bases in between. This CDR3 reads CASSLALNAYEQYF. CDR3 bases: TGTGCCAGCAGCTTGGCGTTGAACGCCTACGAGCAGTACTTC.

This sequence joins TRBV6-5 and TRBJ1-2, with D unclear. Deletions cut 2 bases from V and 3 bases from J, with 16 bases between. CDR1 and CDR2 (germline): MNHEY, SVGAGI. The CDR3 covers 16 residues. The CDR3, as DNA: TGTGCCAGCAGTTACCGCAGTTGGAGGGCCGACTATGGCTACACCTTC. Protein product: CASSYRSWRADYGYTF.

V gene TRBV7-6 combines with J gene TRBJ2-3; D not certain. Per germline, CDR1 SGHVS and CDR2 FNYEAQ. CDR3 size: 13 residues. V shed 5 bases and J shed 6 bases, with 12 bases lying between them. The CDR3 sequence is CASSPGPTDTQYF. CDR3 DNA: TGTGCCAGCAGCCCCGGCCCCACGGATACGCAGTATTTT. The complete variable domain, with remaining parts taken from reference TRBV7-6 and TRBJ2-3, reads GAGVSQSPRYKVTKRGQDVALRCDPISGHVSLYWYRQALGQGPEFLTYFNYEAQQDKSGLPNDRFSAERPEGSISTLTIQRTEQRDSAMYRCASSPGPTDTQYFGPGTRLTVL.

V gene TRBV6-1 combines with J gene TRBJ2-3; weak D call: TRBD2 (5 bases). This CDR3 is 16 amino acids long. Germline CDR1 reads MNHNS; CDR2 reads SASEGT. Trimming shortened V by 4 bases and J by 1 base, and 15 bases separated the two germline ends. The CDR3 is CASSVTGSGGTDTQYF. CDR3 sequence (DNA): TGTGCCAGCAGTGTCACGGGGTCTGGGGGCACAGATACGCAGTATTTT.

In the case of this clone: The junction does not match germline at one end; this may be a read error. This chain links TRBV19 with TRBJ1-1; D is uncertain. Looked up from germline, CDR1 is LNHDA and CDR2 is SQIVND (reference sequence). The CDR3 length is 14 residues. CDR3 in DNA: TGTGCCAGTAGAATAGGAACCATGAACACTGAAGCTTTCTTT. It codes for CASRIGTMNTEAFF.

The rearrangement uses TRBV6-5 and TRBJ2-1; D may match TRBD1 or TRBD2 (6 bases each). From germline, CDR1 is MNHEY and CDR2 SVGAGI. Trimming took off 6 bases at V and 9 bases at J, with 15 bases between the two ends. This CDR3 spans 13 amino acids. The CDR3: CASRGGSLAEQFF. In DNA, the CDR3 is TGTGCCAGCAGAGGGGGGTCTTTGGCTGAGCAGTTCTTC.

This chain connects TRBV7-9 to TRBJ1-6, with 10 bases identical to TRBD1. CDR1 and CDR2 from the germline V gene are SEHNR and FQNEAQ (reference sequence). The junction had 14 bases not matched to a gene; V was cut back by 10 bases and J by 8 bases. This CDR3 spans 16 amino acids. In nucleotides, the CDR3 is TGTGCCATCTCCCGGGACAGGGGAGATAATGATTCACCCCTCCACTTT. It encodes CAISRDRGDNDSPLHF.